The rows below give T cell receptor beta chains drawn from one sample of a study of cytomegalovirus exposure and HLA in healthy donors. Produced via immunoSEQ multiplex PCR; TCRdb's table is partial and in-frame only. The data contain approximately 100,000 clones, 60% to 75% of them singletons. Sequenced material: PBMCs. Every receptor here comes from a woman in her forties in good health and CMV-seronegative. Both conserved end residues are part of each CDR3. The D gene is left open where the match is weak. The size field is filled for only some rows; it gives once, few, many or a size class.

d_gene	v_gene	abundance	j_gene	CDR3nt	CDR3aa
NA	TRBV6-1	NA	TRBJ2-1	TGTGCCAGCAGTGACGCAGGGGGGTCCTACAATGAGCAGTTCTTC	CASSDAGGSYNEQFF
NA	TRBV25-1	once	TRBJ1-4	TGTGCCAGCAGTGAACTATATAGGGGCGAGAACAAACTGTTTTTT	CASSELYRGENKLFF
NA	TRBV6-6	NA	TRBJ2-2	TGTGCCAGCAGCTCCCGGGCCGGGGAGCTGTTTTTT	CASSSRAGELFF
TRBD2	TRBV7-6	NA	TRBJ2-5	TGTGCCAGCAGCTTAGCGACGTTACTAGCGGGAAATCAAGAGACCCAGTACTTC	CASSLATLLAGNQETQYF
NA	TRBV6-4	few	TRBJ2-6	TGTGCCAGCTCAAAACACCTCTCTGGGGCCAACGTCCTGACTTTC	CASSKHLSGANVLTF
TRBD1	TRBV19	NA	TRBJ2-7	TGTGCCAGTAGTATTTCATTGACAGGGGGCGTCTACGAGCAGTACTTC	CASSISLTGGVYEQYF
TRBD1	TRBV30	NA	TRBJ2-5	TGTGCCTGGAGTACGACAGGGGCCAAAGAGACCCAGTACTTC	CAWSTTGAKETQYF
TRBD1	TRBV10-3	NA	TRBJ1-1	TGTGCCATCAGTCGACAGGGGTCGAACACTGAAGCTTTCTTT	CAISRQGSNTEAFF
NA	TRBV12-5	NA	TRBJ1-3	TGTGCTAGTGGTTTGGTACAGGGAATCTCTGGAAACACCATATATTTT	CASGLVQGISGNTIYF
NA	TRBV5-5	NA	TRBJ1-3	TGTGCCAGCAGCTTGCTGGGAAACACCATATATTTT	CASSLLGNTIYF
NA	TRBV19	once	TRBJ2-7	TGTGCCAGTAGTATGATGGGGGGTCGGGGATACGAGCAGTACTTC	CASSMMGGRGYEQYF
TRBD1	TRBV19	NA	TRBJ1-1	TGTGCCAGTAGTATGGGACAGGGCAACGGGATCACTGAAGCTTTCTTT	CASSMGQGNGITEAFF
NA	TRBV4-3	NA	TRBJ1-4	TGCGCCAGCGAGGTGAGCCCCGGACAGATTAATGAAAAACTGTTTTTT	CASEVSPGQINEKLFF
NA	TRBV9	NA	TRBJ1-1	TGTGCCAGCAGCGTAGATGGGGGGAGGACTGAAGCTTTCTTT	CASSVDGGRTEAFF
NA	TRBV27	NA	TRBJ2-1	TGTGCCAGCAGTTTAATGGACAGATCAAGCACCCTTACTAGCGTAGAAGAGCAGTTCTTC	CASSLMDRSSTLTSVEEQFF
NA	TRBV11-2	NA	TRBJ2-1	TGTGCCAGCAGCTTAGGGCAGGGCTTGATCTACAATGAGCAGTTCTTC	CASSLGQGLIYNEQFF
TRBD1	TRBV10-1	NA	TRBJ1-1	TGCGCCAGCAGCTTACAGGGGATCGGCAACACTGAAGCTTTCTTT	CASSLQGIGNTEAFF
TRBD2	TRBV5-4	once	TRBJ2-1	TGTGCCAGCACGACTAGCGGTAACAATGAGCAGTTCTTC	CASTTSGNNEQFF
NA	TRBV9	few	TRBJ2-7	TGTGCCAGCAGCGCGGCAGAGGGAGAGCAGTACTTC	CASSAAEGEQYF
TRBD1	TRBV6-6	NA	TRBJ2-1	TGTGCCAGCAGTTACTCGATACAGGGGGCAGGGAATGAGCAGTTCTTC	CASSYSIQGAGNEQFF
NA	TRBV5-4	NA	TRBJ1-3	TGTGCCAGCAGCGAACAAGTCTCCGGAAACACCATATATTTT	CASSEQVSGNTIYF
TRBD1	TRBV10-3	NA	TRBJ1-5	TGTGCCATCAGTCCCGACTTGACAGGGGATGCTCAGCCCCAGCATTTT	CAISPDLTGDAQPQHF
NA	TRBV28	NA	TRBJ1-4	TGTGCCAGCAGTTCCCACCTCGAGAATGAAAAACTGTTTTTT	CASSSHLENEKLFF
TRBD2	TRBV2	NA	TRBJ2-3	TGTGCCAGCCAAGGGCGGGGGTACACAGATACGCAGTATTTT	CASQGRGYTDTQYF
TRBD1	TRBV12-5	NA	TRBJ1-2	TGTGCTAGTGGTTTGGTACTAGGGACAGGACCTAACTATGGCTACACCTTC	CASGLVLGTGPNYGYTF
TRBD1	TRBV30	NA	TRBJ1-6	TGTGCCTGGAGCACAGGGGATACTAATTCACCCCTCCACTTT	CAWSTGDTNSPLHF
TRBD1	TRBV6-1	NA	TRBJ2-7	TGTGCCAGCAGTGAAGACCCGGGACAGGGCCGCGAGCAGTACTTC	CASSEDPGQGREQYF
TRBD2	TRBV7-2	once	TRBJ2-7	TGTGCCAGCAGCTTAAGCGGGAGCTCCTACGAGCAGTACTTC	CASSLSGSSYEQYF
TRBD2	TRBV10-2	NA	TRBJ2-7	TGCGCCAGCAGTGAAGCGGTAGCGGGAGGGTGGGAGCAGTACTTC	CASSEAVAGGWEQYF
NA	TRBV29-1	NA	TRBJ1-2	TGCAGCGTTCCGTCCGGGAGGAACTATGGCTACACCTTC	CSVPSGRNYGYTF
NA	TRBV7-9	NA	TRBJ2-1	TGTGCCAGCAGCTTTTTGAGTGGGAGACTGAATGAGCAGTTCTTC	CASSFLSGRLNEQFF
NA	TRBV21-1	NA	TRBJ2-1	TGTGCCAGCAGCAAAGGGGGCACCGATGAGCAGTTCTTC	CASSKGGTDEQFF